The 10 T cell receptor beta chains presented below share a single source sample, sequenced in a study of T cells in Graves' hyperthyroidism and ophthalmopathy. RNA transcripts gave rise to amplified TCR beta CDR3 regions. Researchers ran a first-round RT-PCR on the TCR CDR3 using the HTBI primer set. MiXCR, run by TCRdb on the multiplex PCR reads, gives a single entry per CDR3 protein. Among approximately 620,000 distinct CDR3 sequences listed, about 14% were seen once. Sequencing input: blood. The receptors derive from a woman aged 25 to 45 with Graves' hyperthyroidism that later progressed to Graves' ophthalmopathy.

This clonotype was recorded a few times. This chain connects TRBV5-1 to TRBJ1-1, with D maybe TRBD1 (6 bases). V dropped 0 bases and J dropped 6 bases, with 12 bases sitting between them. Per germline, CDR1 SGHRS and CDR2 YFSETQ. There are 14 residues in the CDR3. CDR3 nucleotide sequence: TGCGCCAGCAGCTTGGCCTCTGAGGGGGCTGAAGCTTTCTTT. Protein: CASSLASEGAEAFF.

This clonotype was recorded many times. The J gene is TRBJ1-1, the V gene TRBV12-3 or TRBV12-4, with D perhaps TRBD1 (5 bases). This CDR3 is 14 amino acids long. V was cut by 5 bases and J by 4 bases, with 14 bases left in between. CDR3 DNA: TGTGCCAGCAGTCGACTACACGGGGGCACTGAAGCTTTCTTT. Protein product: CASSRLHGGTEAFF.

The chain recombines TRBV15 with TRBJ1-2; D unclear. The germline V gene encodes CDR1 LNHNV and CDR2 YYDKDF (reference sequence). The CDR3 totals 13 residues. V was cut by 7 bases and J by 6 bases, with 15 bases left in between. The CDR3 here is CATIGLISDGYTF. The CDR3 bases are TGTGCCACCATTGGACTGATATCTGATGGCTACACCTTC.

This clonotype was seen at least ten times. The chain joins TRBV20-1 to TRBJ2-1; D perhaps matches TRBD1 (6 bases). Trimming removed 0 bases at V and 7 bases at J, with 19 bases between. There are 16 residues in the CDR3. CDR1 and CDR2 from the germline V gene are DFQATT and SNEGSKA (reference sequence). CDR3: CSARDRQGIFGNEQFF. The CDR3 DNA follows: TGCAGTGCTAGAGATAGGCAGGGGATTTTCGGGAATGAGCAGTTCTTC.

The chain combines TRBV29-1 with TRBJ2-1; 10 positions match TRBD1. V was clipped by 0 bases and J by 3 bases; unmatched bases: 2. This CDR3 comprises 15 residues. Germline V gene lookup returns CDR1 SQVTM and CDR2 ANQGSEA. The CDR3 spells CSVEDRDRGYNEQFF. The CDR3 nucleotides read TGCAGCGTTGAAGATCGGGACAGGGGCTACAATGAGCAGTTCTTC.

This clonotype was seen repeatedly, ten times or more. The chain is built from TRBV7-9 and TRBJ1-4, with D tentatively TRBD1 (6 bases). The germline V gene has CDR1 SEHNR and CDR2 FQNEAQ (reference sequence). Trimming took off 6 bases at V and 8 bases at J, with 22 bases between the two ends. The length of the CDR3 is 16 residues. CDR3 region: CASRHRGPGANEKLFF. DNA for the CDR3: TGTGCCAGCAGGCATCGGGGTCCGGGGGCAAACGAAAAACTGTTTTTT.

Ten or more counts support this clonotype. V and J are TRBV12-3 or TRBV12-4 and TRBJ2-1, with D perhaps TRBD2 (5 bases). Trimming shortened V by 3 bases and J by 2 bases, and 8 bases separated the two germline ends. The CDR3 extends over 14 amino acids. The CDR3 DNA follows: TGTGCCAGCAGTTTTTCCGGGACCTACAATGAGCAGTTCTTC. Protein sequence: CASSFSGTYNEQFF.

This clonotype showed up many times. The chain recombines TRBV12-3 or TRBV12-4 with TRBJ1-1; a possible D gene is TRBD1 (5 bases). Trimming stripped 5 bases from V and 1 base from J, with 11 bases between. This CDR3 is built from 14 residues. CDR3 region: CASSVTAQNTEAFF. The CDR3 nucleotides read TGTGCCAGCAGTGTGACAGCACAGAACACTGAAGCTTTCTTT.

This chain connects TRBV30 to TRBJ1-5; the D is unclear. Trimming stripped 2 bases from V and 5 bases from J, with 10 bases between. Germline V gene data show CDR1 as GTSNPN and CDR2 as SVGIG (reference sequence). The CDR3 consists of 13 residues. Written as DNA, the CDR3 is TGTGCCTGGAGTTTGCAAAGCCATCAGCCCCAGCATTTT. It is translated as CAWSLQSHQPQHF. Supplemented by reference TRBV30 and TRBJ1-5, the full variable domain reads SQTIHQWPATLVQPVGSPLSLECTVEGTSNPNLYWYRQAAGRGLQLLFYSVGIGQISSEVPQNLSASRPQDRQFILSSKKLLLSDSGFYLCAWSLQSHQPQHFGDGTRLSIL.

There are a few counts of this clonotype. This chain links TRBV6-2 or TRBV6-3 with TRBJ1-4; no reliable D call. CDR1 MNHEY and CDR2 SVGEGT come from the germline V gene. The CDR3 consists of 14 residues. V was cut by 5 bases and J by 10 bases, with 17 bases left in between. CDR3 sequence reads: CASSEAGRQLKLFF. CDR3 sequence (DNA): TGTGCCAGCAGTGAGGCCGGCAGGCAGCTAAAACTGTTTTTT.